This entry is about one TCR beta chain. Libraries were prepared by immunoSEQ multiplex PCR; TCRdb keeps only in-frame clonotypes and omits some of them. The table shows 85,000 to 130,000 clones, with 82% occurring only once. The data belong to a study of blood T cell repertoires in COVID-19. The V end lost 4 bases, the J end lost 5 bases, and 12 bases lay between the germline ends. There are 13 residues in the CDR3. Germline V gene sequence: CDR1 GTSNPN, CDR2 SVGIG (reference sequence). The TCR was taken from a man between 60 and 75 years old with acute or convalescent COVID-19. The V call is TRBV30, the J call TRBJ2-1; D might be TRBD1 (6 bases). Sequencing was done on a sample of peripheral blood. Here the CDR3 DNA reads TGTGCCTGGAACAGGGAACCTAACAATGAGCAGTTCTTC. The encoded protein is CAWNREPNNEQFF. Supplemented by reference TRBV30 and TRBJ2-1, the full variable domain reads SQTIHQWPATLVQPVGSPLSLECTVEGTSNPNLYWYRQAAGRGLQLLFYSVGIGQISSEVPQNLSASRPQDRQFILSSKKLLLSDSGFYLCAWNREPNNEQFFGPGTRLTVL.